This T cell receptor (beta chain) was captured by sequencing in a study of T cell repertoires in cytomegalovirus infection. With respect to this clonotype: Its cognate antigen is unknown.

MiXCR was run by TCRdb on the reads, yielding one entry per CDR3 protein. This sample has 30,000 to 40,000 distinct CDR3 sequences, with roughly half found just once. CDR3 length: 10 amino acids. The germline V and J ends were trimmed by 8 bases and 4 bases, with 4 bases remaining between them. Germline V gene data show CDR1 as SEHNR and CDR2 as FQNEAQ (reference sequence). The sample here was CD8+ T cells from cultured PBMCs, taken from culture after CMV antigen stimulation. This clonotype was sampled from a human donor in good health (CMV status not recorded). Some clones in this sample may be carry-over from other donors' samples. This chain joins TRBV7-9 and TRBJ2-3; D gene unclear. CDR3 in amino acids: CASGADTQYF. The CDR3 DNA is TGTGCCAGCGGGGCAGATACGCAGTATTTT. Together with reference TRBV7-9 and TRBJ2-3, the CDR3 gives the full variable domain: DTGVSQNPRHKITKRGQNVTFRCDPISEHNRLYWYRQTLGQGPEFLTYFQNEAQLEKSRLLSDRFSAERPKGSFSTLEIQRTEQGDSAMYLCASGADTQYFGPGTRLTVL.